The T cell receptor beta chain under discussion was sequenced for a study of blood T cell repertoires in COVID-19. The V gene's germline CDR1 is LGHDT and CDR2 YNNKEL (reference sequence). CDR3 length: 15 amino acids. After removal of 3 bases from V and 9 bases from J, the junction contained 6 bases not matched to a gene. The protocol was immunoSEQ multiplex PCR, while the TCRdb copy is restricted to in-frame clones and leaves out a portion. The data hold about 14,000 clones, with approximately 87% observed a single time. This chain joins TRBV3-1 (or the pseudogene TRBV3-2) and TRBJ1-6; 9 bases line up with TRBD1. The specimen sequenced was peripheral blood. This clonotype was obtained from a man in his forties with active or convalescent COVID-19. The CDR3 coding sequence is TGTGCCAGCAGCCAGGGGACAGGGAGTCGTTCACCCCTCCACTTT. Its translation: CASSQGTGSRSPLHF.